The 5 T cell receptor beta chains below were found in one sample sequenced in a study of PD-1 blockade in classical Hodgkin lymphoma. Here immunoSEQ multiplex PCR was the method, and the copy in TCRdb shows in-frame clones only, minus some. The sample lists about 97,000 clones, approximately 80% occurring once. Every one of the patients relapsed after autologous stem cell transplantation (brentuximab vedotin exposure was variable). Sample: peripheral blood mononuclear cells (PBMCs), taken at baseline. All receptors come from a human donor with classical Hodgkin lymphoma.

This chain uses TRBV5-6 with TRBJ1-5; 12 nucleotides agree with TRBD1. The V and J ends lost 5 bases and 1 base, in that order; junction bases with no gene match: 4. There are 16 residues in the CDR3. Germline assignment: CDR1 SGHDT and CDR2 YYEEEE. CDR3 protein: CASSRDRGRSNQPQHF. In DNA, the CDR3 is TGTGCCAGCAGTAGGGACAGGGGGCGAAGCAATCAGCCCCAGCATTTT. Together with reference TRBV5-6 and TRBJ1-5, the CDR3 gives the full variable domain: DAGVTQSPTHLIKTRGQQVTLRCSPKSGHDTVSWYQQALGQGPQFIFQYYEEEERQRGNFPDRFSGHQFPNYSSELNVNALLLGDSALYLCASSRDRGRSNQPQHFGDGTRLSIL.

The chain uses TRBV10-3 and TRBJ1-2, with a tentative D call TRBD1 (6 bases). This CDR3 comprises 11 residues. The V end lost 6 bases, the J end lost 6 bases, and 8 bases lay between the germline ends. Germline CDR1 is ENHRY and CDR2 is SYGVKD. The CDR3 DNA sequence: TGTGCCATCAGAGGGGGAGATGGCTACACCTTC. It translates to CAIRGGDGYTF.

The V gene is TRBV19, the J gene TRBJ1-3; D is undetermined. The germline V gene encodes CDR1 LNHDA and CDR2 SQIVND (reference sequence). This CDR3 region has 13 residues. Deletions cut 7 bases from V and 0 bases from J, with 7 bases between. In DNA form, the CDR3 reads TGTGCCAGTACTCCATACTCTGGAAACACCATATATTTT. Protein: CASTPYSGNTIYF.

In DNA form, the CDR3 reads TGCAGCACTGACTATGGCTACACCTTC. Translated: CSTDYGYTF. The rearrangement uses TRBV29-1 and TRBJ1-2; no reliable D call. Trimming took off 8 bases at V and 3 bases at J, with 4 bases between the two ends. Germline lookup yields CDR1 SQVTM and CDR2 ANQGSEA. The CDR3 length is 9 residues.

The V call is TRBV6-5, the J call TRBJ2-2, with a possible D match to TRBD1 (6 bases). The CDR3 is 15 residues long. Per the germline V gene, CDR1 is MNHEY and CDR2 is SVGAGI. Deletions cut 4 bases from V and 5 bases from J, with 14 bases between. This CDR3 reads CASSSGHPRTGELFF. CDR3 nucleotide sequence: TGTGCCAGCAGTTCGGGACATCCGAGGACCGGGGAGCTGTTTTTT.